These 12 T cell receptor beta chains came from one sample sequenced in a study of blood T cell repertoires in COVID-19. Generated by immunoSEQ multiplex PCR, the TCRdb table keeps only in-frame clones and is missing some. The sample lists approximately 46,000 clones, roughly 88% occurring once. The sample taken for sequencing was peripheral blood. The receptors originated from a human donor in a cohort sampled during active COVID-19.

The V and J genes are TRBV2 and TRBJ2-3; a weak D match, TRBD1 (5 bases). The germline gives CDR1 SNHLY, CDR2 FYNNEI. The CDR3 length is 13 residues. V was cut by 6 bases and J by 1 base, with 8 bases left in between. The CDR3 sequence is CASSRVGTDTQYF. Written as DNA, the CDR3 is TGTGCCAGCAGCAGGGTTGGCACAGATACGCAGTATTTT.

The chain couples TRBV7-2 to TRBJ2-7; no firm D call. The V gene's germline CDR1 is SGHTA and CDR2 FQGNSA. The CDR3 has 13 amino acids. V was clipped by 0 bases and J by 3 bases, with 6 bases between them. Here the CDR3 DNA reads TGTGCCAGCAGCTTAGCCGTTAACTACGAGCAGTACTTC. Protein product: CASSLAVNYEQYF.

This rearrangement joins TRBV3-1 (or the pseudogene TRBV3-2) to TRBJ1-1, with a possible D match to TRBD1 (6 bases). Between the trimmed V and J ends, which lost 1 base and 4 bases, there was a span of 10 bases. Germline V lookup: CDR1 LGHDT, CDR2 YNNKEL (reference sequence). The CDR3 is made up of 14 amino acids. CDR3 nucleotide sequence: TGTGCCAGCAGCCAAGGGGTAGGGGGCACTGAAGCTTTCTTT. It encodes CASSQGVGGTEAFF.

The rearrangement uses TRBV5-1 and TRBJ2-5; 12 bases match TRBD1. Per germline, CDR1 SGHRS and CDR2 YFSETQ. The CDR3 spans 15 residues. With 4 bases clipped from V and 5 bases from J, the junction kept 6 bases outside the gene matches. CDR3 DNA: TGCGCCAGCAGCGCGGGGACAGGGGGCGATGAGACCCAGTACTTC. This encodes CASSAGTGGDETQYF.

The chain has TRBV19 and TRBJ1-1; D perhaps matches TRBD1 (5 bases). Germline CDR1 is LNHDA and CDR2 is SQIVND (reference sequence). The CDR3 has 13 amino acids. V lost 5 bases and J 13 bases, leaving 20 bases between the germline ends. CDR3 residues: CASSPPGKAAVFF. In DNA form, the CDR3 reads TGTGCCAGTAGTCCCCCAGGGAAGGCGGCCGTTTTCTTT.

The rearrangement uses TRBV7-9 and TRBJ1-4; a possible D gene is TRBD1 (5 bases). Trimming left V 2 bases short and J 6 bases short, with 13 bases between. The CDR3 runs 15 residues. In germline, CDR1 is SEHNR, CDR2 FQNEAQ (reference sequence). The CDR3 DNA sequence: TGTGCCAGCAGCTTATACCAGGGAGGGGATGAAAAACTGTTTTTT. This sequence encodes CASSLYQGGDEKLFF.

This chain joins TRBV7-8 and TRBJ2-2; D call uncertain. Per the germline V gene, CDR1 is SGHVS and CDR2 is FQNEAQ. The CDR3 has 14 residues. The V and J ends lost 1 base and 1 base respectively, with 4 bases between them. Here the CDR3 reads CASSLVQNTGELFF. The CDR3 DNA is TGTGCCAGCAGCTTAGTTCAGAACACCGGGGAGCTGTTTTTT. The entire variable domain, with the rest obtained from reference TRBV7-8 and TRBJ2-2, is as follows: GAGVSQSPRYKVAKRGQDVALRCDPISGHVSLFWYQQALGQGPEFLTYFQNEAQLDKSGLPSDRFFAERPEGSVSTLKIQRTQQEDSAVYLCASSLVQNTGELFFGEGSRLTVL.

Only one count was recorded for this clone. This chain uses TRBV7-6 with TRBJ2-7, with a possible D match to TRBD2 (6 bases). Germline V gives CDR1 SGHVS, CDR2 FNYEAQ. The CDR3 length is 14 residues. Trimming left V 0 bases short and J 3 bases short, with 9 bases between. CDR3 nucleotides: TGTGCCAGCAGCTTAGCTGGGGGGAGCTACGAGCAGTACTTC. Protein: CASSLAGGSYEQYF.

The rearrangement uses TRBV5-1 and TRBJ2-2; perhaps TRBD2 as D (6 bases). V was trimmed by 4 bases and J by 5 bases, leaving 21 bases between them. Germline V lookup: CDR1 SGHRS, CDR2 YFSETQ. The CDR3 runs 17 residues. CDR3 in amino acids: CASSLSLGTVSTGELFF. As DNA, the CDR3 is TGCGCCAGCAGCCTCTCTTTAGGGACTGTTTCGACCGGGGAGCTGTTTTTT.

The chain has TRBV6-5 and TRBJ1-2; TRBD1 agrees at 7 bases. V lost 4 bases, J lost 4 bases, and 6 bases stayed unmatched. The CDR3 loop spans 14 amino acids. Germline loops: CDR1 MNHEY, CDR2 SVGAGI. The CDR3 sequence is CASSSKGAIYGYTF. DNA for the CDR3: TGTGCCAGCAGTTCAAAGGGGGCGATCTATGGCTACACCTTC.

Written as DNA, the CDR3 is TGCGCCAGCAGCTTGGGCAGGTACGAGCAGTACTTC. The encoded protein is CASSLGRYEQYF. The chain has TRBV5-1 and TRBJ2-7, with D unclear. Trimming removed 0 bases at V and 4 bases at J, with 5 bases between. This CDR3 region has 12 residues. The germline CDR1 and CDR2 sequences are SGHRS and YFSETQ. The entire variable domain, with the rest obtained from reference TRBV5-1 and TRBJ2-7, is as follows: KAGVTQTPRYLIKTRGQQVTLSCSPISGHRSVSWYQQTPGQGLQFLFEYFSETQRNKGNFPGRFSGRQFSNSRSEMNVSTLELGDSALYLCASSLGRYEQYFGPGTRLTVT.

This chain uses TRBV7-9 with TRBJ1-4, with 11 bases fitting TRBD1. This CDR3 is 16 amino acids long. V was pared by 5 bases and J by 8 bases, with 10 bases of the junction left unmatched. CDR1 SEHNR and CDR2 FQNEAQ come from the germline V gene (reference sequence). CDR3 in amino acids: CASSTRGQGEREKLFF. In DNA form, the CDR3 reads TGTGCCAGCAGCACCCGGGGACAGGGGGAGCGGGAAAAACTGTTTTTT.